This note documents a single T cell receptor (beta chain) sequence. The CDR3 runs to 14 residues. Per the germline V gene, CDR1 is LGHNA and CDR2 is YSLEER. Trimming took 4 bases from V and 3 from J; bases not matched to a gene: 6. The data were taken from a study of T-cell memory formation after mild COVID-19. TCRdb itself ran the 5' RACE reads through MiXCR, one entry per CDR3 protein. The sample yields some 300,000 distinct CDR3 sequences, 20% to 25% seen once. The TCR comes from a man younger than 35 who had mild COVID-19 (a few samples of this study predate the infection). Cell type and time point are not known. The chain carries TRBV4-3 and TRBJ2-7; 7 bases are shared with TRBD1. Input material: PBMCs or a T cell subset sorted from them (not recorded which). The CDR3: CASSRTGTGYEQYF. CDR3 DNA sequence: TGCGCCAGCAGCCGGACAGGTACTGGCTACGAGCAGTACTTC.